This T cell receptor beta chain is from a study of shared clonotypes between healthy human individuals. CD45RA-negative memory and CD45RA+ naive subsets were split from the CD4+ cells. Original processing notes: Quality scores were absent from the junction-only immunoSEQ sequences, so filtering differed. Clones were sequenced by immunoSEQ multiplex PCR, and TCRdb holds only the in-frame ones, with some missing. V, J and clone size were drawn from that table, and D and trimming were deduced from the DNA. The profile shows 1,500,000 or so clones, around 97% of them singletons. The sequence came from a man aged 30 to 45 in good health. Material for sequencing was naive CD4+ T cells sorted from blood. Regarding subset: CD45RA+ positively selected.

The CDR3, as DNA: TGTGCCAGCAGTTACTTGGGACAGGGTGCGGGGACTGAAGCTTTCTTT. It is translated as CASSYLGQGAGTEAFF. This rearrangement joins TRBV6-5 to TRBJ1-1; 9 bases align to TRBD1. CDR3 size: 16 residues. CDR1 is MNHEY and CDR2 is SVGAGI in the germline V gene. The V segment lost 1 base and the J segment 5 bases; nucleotides outside the gene matches: 8.